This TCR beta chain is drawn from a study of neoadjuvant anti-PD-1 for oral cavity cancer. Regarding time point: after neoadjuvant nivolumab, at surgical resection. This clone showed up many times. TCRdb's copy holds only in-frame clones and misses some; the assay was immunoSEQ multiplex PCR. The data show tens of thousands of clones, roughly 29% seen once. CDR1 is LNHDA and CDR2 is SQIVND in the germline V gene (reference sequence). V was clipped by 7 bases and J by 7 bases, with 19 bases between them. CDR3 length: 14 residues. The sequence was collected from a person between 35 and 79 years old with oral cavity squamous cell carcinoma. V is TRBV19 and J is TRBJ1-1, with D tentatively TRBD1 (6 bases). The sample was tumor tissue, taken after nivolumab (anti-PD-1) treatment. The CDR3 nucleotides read TGTGCCAGTACCGTAAACTGGGGGGCCGATGAAGCTTTCTTT. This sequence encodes CASTVNWGADEAFF.